This T cell receptor beta chain was observed in a study of blood T cell repertoires in COVID-19. Libraries were prepared by immunoSEQ multiplex PCR; TCRdb keeps only in-frame clonotypes and omits some of them. The data hold about 190,000 clones, with 85% observed a single time. The V end was cut by 8 bases, the J end by 5 bases, with 16 bases between. The germline gives CDR1 SGHDT, CDR2 YYEEEE. There are 13 residues in the CDR3. This receptor was identified in a woman aged 80 or over with acute or convalescent COVID-19. Material: peripheral blood. This sequence joins TRBV5-6 and TRBJ1-1, with D possibly being TRBD1 (5 bases). The CDR3 DNA follows: TGTGCCAGTTTGGACGGGGGGAGTACTGAAGCTTTCTTT. Its translation: CASLDGGSTEAFF.